A single sample is the source of the 28 T cell receptor beta chains below, sequenced in a study of memory CD4+ T cells and cytomegalovirus serostatus. TCRdb keeps only in-frame clones here, not all; method: immunoSEQ multiplex PCR. The table records approximately 88,000 clones, 80% of them present only once. The sort gate was single viable CD3+CD4+CD8-CD45RO+ cells for memory CD4+ T cells. Sample: memory CD4+ T cells from blood. The receptors stem from an adult in good health and CMV-seropositive.

The chain is built from TRBV5-1 and TRBJ1-1; no reliable D call. There are 14 residues in the CDR3. From germline, CDR1 is SGHRS and CDR2 YFSETQ. Deletions cut 1 base from V and 3 bases from J, with 10 bases between. Here the CDR3 DNA reads TGCGCCAGCAGCTTGAACAGATTAGACACTGAAGCTTTCTTT. This codes for CASSLNRLDTEAFF.

The gene calls are TRBV6-1 and TRBJ2-5; D call uncertain. Trimming took 0 bases from V and 0 from J, leaving 2 bases between them. The CDR3 length is 13 residues. Germline CDR1 reads MNHNS; CDR2 reads SASEGT. Here the CDR3 reads CASSEANQETQYF. The CDR3 DNA reads TGTGCCAGCAGTGAAGCAAACCAAGAGACCCAGTACTTC.

The V and J genes are TRBV2 and TRBJ2-2; 9 nucleotides align to TRBD1. The V segment lost 6 bases and the J segment 1 base; nucleotides outside the gene matches: 0. The CDR3 loop spans 14 amino acids. Germline CDR1 reads SNHLY; CDR2 reads FYNNEI. DNA for the CDR3: TGTGCCAGCAGGACAGGGGGGAACACCGGGGAGCTGTTTTTT. Protein product: CASRTGGNTGELFF.

The genes are TRBV7-2 and TRBJ2-3; 8 bases match TRBD2. The ends lost 3 bases at V and 4 bases at J; junction bases unmatched: 6. The CDR3 has 15 amino acids. Germline V gene data show CDR1 as SGHTA and CDR2 as FQGNSA. The CDR3 sequence is CASSLKSGSADTQYF. CDR3 in DNA: TGTGCCAGCAGCTTGAAAAGCGGGAGTGCAGATACGCAGTATTTT.

The chain's CDR3 is CASSPLWGDTQYF. Here the CDR3 DNA reads TGTGCCAGCAGTCCTCTCTGGGGAGATACGCAGTATTTT. The chain uses TRBV2 and TRBJ2-3; D not certain. Between the trimmed V and J ends, which lost 5 bases and 5 bases, there was a span of 11 bases. Germline assignment: CDR1 SNHLY and CDR2 FYNNEI. This CDR3 is 13 amino acids long.

The chain recombines TRBV27 with TRBJ2-2; 9 bases are shared with TRBD2. V was clipped by 6 bases and J by 0 bases; unmatched bases: 8. Germline V lookup: CDR1 MNHEY, CDR2 SMNVEV (reference sequence). The CDR3 consists of 17 residues. CDR3 nucleotides: TGTGCCAGCAGGAGGAGCGGGAGGCTTTCGAACACCGGGGAGCTGTTTTTT. It is translated as CASRRSGRLSNTGELFF.

This chain connects TRBV2 to TRBJ1-5; D is unclear. Germline CDR1 SNHLY, CDR2 FYNNEI. The CDR3 runs to 13 residues. The V end was cut by 8 bases, the J end by 3 bases, with 11 bases between. The CDR3 region is CASGDTLNQPQHF. The CDR3 bases are TGTGCCAGCGGGGATACCCTCAATCAGCCCCAGCATTTT. Filled out from reference TRBV2 and TRBJ1-5, the complete variable domain reads EPEVTQTPSHQVTQMGQEVILRCVPISNHLYFYWYRQILGQKVEFLVSFYNNEISEKSEIFDDQFSVERPDGSNFTLKIRSTKLEDSAMYFCASGDTLNQPQHFGDGTRLSIL.

The CDR3: CASSLDRGGYTF. DNA of the CDR3: TGCGCCAGCAGCTTGGACAGGGGTGGCTACACCTTC. V is TRBV5-1 and J is TRBJ1-2; 7 nucleotides agree with TRBD1. V trimming: 0 bases; J trimming: 7 bases; junction bases outside the gene matches: 0. The CDR3 spans 12 residues. The germline gives CDR1 SGHRS, CDR2 YFSETQ.

This clone was counted between two and nine times. V gene TRBV27 combines with J gene TRBJ2-3; a possible D gene is TRBD2 (5 bases). V was clipped by 6 bases and J by 0 bases, with 28 bases between them. Germline V CDR1 and CDR2: MNHEY, SMNVEV (reference sequence). The CDR3 has 20 amino acids. CDR3 sequence reads: CASRTTPQNGPDPSTDTQYF. The CDR3 DNA is TGTGCCAGCAGGACTACCCCGCAGAACGGGCCCGACCCTAGCACAGATACGCAGTATTTT.

The V gene is TRBV5-8, the J gene TRBJ2-3, with unresolved D. CDR1 and CDR2 from the germline V gene are SGHTS and YDEGEE. The V and J ends lost 5 bases and 9 bases respectively, with 10 bases between them. The CDR3 has 11 amino acids. This CDR3 reads CASSRTDTQYF. The CDR3 coding sequence is TGTGCCAGCAGTCGTACCGACACGCAGTATTTT.

Notes on this clone: The sample carries other DNA sequences with the same CDR3. The chain couples TRBV30 to TRBJ1-5, with TRBD1 as a possible D gene (5 bases). V was trimmed by 2 bases and J by 6 bases, leaving 11 bases between them. CDR1 and CDR2 from the germline V gene are GTSNPN and SVGIG (reference sequence). This CDR3 has 13 residues. CDR3 loop: CAWSRSGTQPQHF. CDR3 bases: TGTGCCTGGAGTCGTTCAGGGACTCAGCCCCAGCATTTT.

This clone has only a few counts. The V and J genes are TRBV28 and TRBJ1-2; D unresolved. Trimming shortened V by 6 bases and J by 8 bases, and 19 bases separated the two germline ends. From germline, CDR1 is MDHEN and CDR2 SYDVKM. There are 14 residues in the CDR3. As DNA, the CDR3 is TGTGCCAGCAGACCTATCCCGGGCTCGGGAGGCTACACCTTC. It encodes CASRPIPGSGGYTF.

The V and J genes are TRBV7-2 and TRBJ2-7; weak D call: TRBD2 (6 bases). Trimming took off 5 bases at V and 5 bases at J, with 16 bases between the two ends. CDR1 is SGHTA and CDR2 is FQGNSA in the germline V gene. The CDR3 spans 14 residues. The CDR3 here is CASSKGLAFNEQYF. Written as DNA, the CDR3 is TGTGCCAGCAGCAAGGGGCTAGCGTTTAACGAGCAGTACTTC.

The V and J genes are TRBV19 and TRBJ1-5; TRBD1 agrees at 8 bases. The trim removed 4 bases at V and 8 bases at J, leaving 7 bases unmatched. Germline loops: CDR1 LNHDA, CDR2 SQIVND (reference sequence). The CDR3 is made up of 14 amino acids. The CDR3 bases are TGTGCCAGTAGTAGGACAGGGATCGGGGAGCCCCAGCATTTT. Protein sequence: CASSRTGIGEPQHF.

This chain uses TRBV7-3 with TRBJ2-1; 8 nucleotides align to TRBD2. The CDR3 sequence is 16 residues long. Trimming at V came to 5 bases and at J to 5 bases, leaving 11 bases not matched to a gene. Germline V gives CDR1 SGHTA, CDR2 FQGTGA. This chain's CDR3 is CASSQMAGLDNNEQFF. In DNA form, the CDR3 reads TGTGCCAGCAGCCAAATGGCGGGACTAGACAACAATGAGCAGTTCTTC.

This chain joins TRBV7-8 and TRBJ2-1, with a tentative D call TRBD2 (6 bases). The V gene's germline CDR1 is SGHVS and CDR2 FQNEAQ. V was cut by 4 bases and J by 6 bases, with 16 bases left in between. The CDR3 loop spans 15 amino acids. In DNA, the CDR3 is TGTGCCAGCAGCTCAAAGCGAGGACTACCCAATGAGCAGTTCTTC. Its protein product is CASSSKRGLPNEQFF.

The V call is TRBV6-1, the J call TRBJ2-2, with 8 nucleotides matching TRBD1. The CDR3 has 15 amino acids. The ends lost 3 bases at V and 4 bases at J; junction bases unmatched: 4. From germline, CDR1 is MNHNS and CDR2 SASEGT. The CDR3 is CASSDRQGSTGELFF. The CDR3 DNA follows: TGTGCCAGCAGTGATAGACAGGGGTCCACCGGGGAGCTGTTTTTT.

This rearrangement joins TRBV11-1 to TRBJ2-5; D is possibly TRBD1 (5 bases). The germline CDR1 and CDR2 sequences are SGHAT and FQDESV (reference sequence). This CDR3 has 14 residues. Between the trimmed V and J ends, which lost 5 bases and 2 bases, there was a span of 12 bases. The CDR3 DNA reads as TGTGCCAGCAGCGCGGTGAAGGGGCAAGAGACCCAGTACTTC. It codes for CASSAVKGQETQYF.

V usage is TRBV5-4 and J usage is TRBJ2-2, with TRBD2 matching 14 bases. The germline gives CDR1 SGHNT, CDR2 YYREEE (reference sequence). V shed 4 bases and J 7 bases; nucleotides not matched to a gene: 6. There are 16 residues in the CDR3. Here the CDR3 DNA reads TGTGCCAGCAGCACGACTAGCGGGAGGGCCCACGGGGAGCTGTTTTTT. Residues: CASSTTSGRAHGELFF.

In regard to this clone: At one boundary the junction diverges from the germline segment, which might be a read error. V usage is TRBV7-2 and J usage is TRBJ2-3; tentatively, D is TRBD1 or TRBD2 (7 bases each). The CDR3 is 13 residues long. Germline V gene lookup returns CDR1 SGHTA and CDR2 FQGNSA. CDR3 residues: CASSPSWEGAQDF. DNA for the CDR3: TGTGCCAGCAGCCCAAGCTGGGAGGGGGCCCAGGATTTT.

The chain couples TRBV15 to TRBJ2-7, with 10 bases identical to TRBD2. The germline gives CDR1 LNHNV, CDR2 YYDKDF (reference sequence). The V segment lost 6 bases and the J segment 0 bases; nucleotides outside the gene matches: 2. This CDR3 region has 14 residues. The CDR3 DNA is TGTGCCACCAGGGCTAGCGGGAGCTCCTACGAGCAGTACTTC. Amino acid sequence: CATRASGSSYEQYF.

Here the CDR3 reads CASSSGDRVGTGELFF. DNA for the CDR3: TGCGCCAGCAGCTCCGGGGACAGGGTCGGCACCGGGGAGCTGTTTTTT. The chain carries TRBV5-1 and TRBJ2-2; 9 bases are a match to TRBD1. CDR1 and CDR2 from the germline V gene are SGHRS and YFSETQ. The CDR3 runs 16 residues. The ends lost 3 bases at V and 4 bases at J; junction bases unmatched: 7.

The chain links TRBV7-8 to TRBJ1-2; TRBD1 might be the D (5 bases). The V end was cut by 4 bases, the J end by 3 bases, with 12 bases between. This CDR3 has 14 residues. Germline V CDR1 and CDR2: SGHVS, FQNEAQ. The DNA for the CDR3 is TGTGCCAGCAGCTCCAGGGTGAGAGACTATGGCTACACCTTC. Translated, it gives CASSSRVRDYGYTF.

This clone was seen only once. V is TRBV27 and J is TRBJ1-1; 7 bases line up with TRBD1. This CDR3 spans 17 amino acids. V was clipped by 6 bases and J by 0 bases; unmatched bases: 13. Germline V lookup: CDR1 MNHEY, CDR2 SMNVEV (reference sequence). The CDR3 loop reads CASRPYRGDPLNTEAFF. The CDR3 region has the DNA TGTGCCAGCAGACCCTACAGGGGAGATCCCCTGAACACTGAAGCTTTCTTT.

V is TRBV5-4 and J is TRBJ2-2; unclear D gene. This CDR3 contains 13 residues. Germline CDR1 SGHNT, CDR2 YYREEE (reference sequence). The V and J ends lost 3 bases and 0 bases respectively, with 3 bases between them. The CDR3 DNA follows: TGTGCCAGCAGCTCGACGAACACCGGGGAGCTGTTTTTT. Residues: CASSSTNTGELFF.

Regarding this clone: An end of the junction does not agree with germline; a read error may underlie this. This sequence joins TRBV5-1 and TRBJ1-2; D call uncertain. The CDR3 is made up of 13 amino acids. The germline V gene encodes CDR1 SGHRS and CDR2 YFSETQ. CDR3 DNA: TGCGCCAGCAGATTGGAACCTAACTATGGCTACACCTTC. Protein: CASRLEPNYGYTF.

The chain combines TRBV28 with TRBJ1-1; TRBD1 might be the D (6 bases). This CDR3 has 16 amino acids. Trimming stripped 3 bases from V and 1 base from J, with 15 bases between. The germline CDR1 and CDR2 sequences are MDHEN and SYDVKM. CDR3 amino acids: CASSFPGAEKNTEAFF. CDR3 coding DNA: TGTGCCAGCAGTTTTCCAGGGGCAGAGAAGAACACTGAAGCTTTCTTT.

The CDR3 protein is CASSGRDRGKGEQPQHF. The CDR3 bases are TGCGCCAGCAGTGGAAGAGACAGGGGAAAAGGGGAACAGCCCCAGCATTTT. The genes are TRBV10-1 and TRBJ1-5; TRBD1 matches at 8 bases. Germline CDR1 WNHNN, CDR2 SYGVQD (reference sequence). V lost 4 bases, J lost 7 bases, and 15 bases stayed unmatched. The CDR3 consists of 17 residues.